What follows are 3 T cell receptor beta chains derived from one specimen sequenced in a study of blood T cell repertoires in COVID-19. Sequencing was performed with immunoSEQ multiplex PCR; in TCRdb, only in-frame clones are kept and a portion is missing. The sample carries 150,000 to 200,000 clones, approximately 80% recorded once. Sequences were obtained from peripheral blood. These receptors came from a man in his 70s who had recovered from COVID-19.

V and J are TRBV10-2 and TRBJ1-6; D call uncertain. V gave up 5 bases and J gave up 5 bases, with 13 bases separating them. CDR1 WSHSY and CDR2 SAAADI come from the germline V gene. CDR3 size: 15 residues. CDR3 residues: CASSKEESNNSPLHF. DNA for the CDR3: TGCGCCAGCAGTAAGGAGGAATCCAATAATTCACCCCTCCACTTT.

This clone was observed a handful of times. V gene TRBV19 combines with J gene TRBJ1-5; the match to TRBD1 covers 8 bases. This CDR3 contains 13 residues. Germline V gene lookup returns CDR1 LNHDA and CDR2 SQIVND (reference sequence). V trimming: 6 bases; J trimming: 7 bases; junction bases outside the gene matches: 5. CDR3 region: CASSLDREQPQHF. Here the CDR3 DNA reads TGTGCCAGTAGCCTGGACAGGGAGCAGCCCCAGCATTTT. Filled out from reference TRBV19 and TRBJ1-5, the complete variable domain reads DGGITQSPKYLFRKEGQNVTLSCEQNLNHDAMYWYRQDPGQGLRLIYYSQIVNDFQKGDIAEGYSVSREKKESFPLTVTSAQKNPTAFYLCASSLDREQPQHFGDGTRLSIL.

This clone came up a few times. This chain joins TRBV5-6 and TRBJ2-5; tentatively, D is TRBD2 (5 bases). CDR3 length: 15 amino acids. The germline V gene encodes CDR1 SGHDT and CDR2 YYEEEE. V was trimmed by 0 bases and J by 5 bases, leaving 14 bases between them. As DNA, the CDR3 is TGTGCCAGCAGCTTGGCTGGGGTAGCGTGGGAGACCCAGTACTTC. This sequence encodes CASSLAGVAWETQYF. Full variable domain (remainder filled in from reference TRBV5-6 and TRBJ2-5): DAGVTQSPTHLIKTRGQQVTLRCSPKSGHDTVSWYQQALGQGPQFIFQYYEEEERQRGNFPDRFSGHQFPNYSSELNVNALLLGDSALYLCASSLAGVAWETQYFGPGTRLLVL.